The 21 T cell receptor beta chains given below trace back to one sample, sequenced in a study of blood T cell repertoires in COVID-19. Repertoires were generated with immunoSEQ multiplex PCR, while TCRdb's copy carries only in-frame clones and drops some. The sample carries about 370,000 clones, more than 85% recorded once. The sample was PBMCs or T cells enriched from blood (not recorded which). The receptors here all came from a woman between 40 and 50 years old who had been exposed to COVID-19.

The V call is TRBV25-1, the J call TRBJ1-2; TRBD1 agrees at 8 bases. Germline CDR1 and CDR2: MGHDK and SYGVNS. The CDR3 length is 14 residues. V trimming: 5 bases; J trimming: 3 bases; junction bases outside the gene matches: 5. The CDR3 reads CASSYQDRDYGYTF. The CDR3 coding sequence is TGTGCCAGCAGTTATCAGGACAGGGACTATGGCTACACCTTC.

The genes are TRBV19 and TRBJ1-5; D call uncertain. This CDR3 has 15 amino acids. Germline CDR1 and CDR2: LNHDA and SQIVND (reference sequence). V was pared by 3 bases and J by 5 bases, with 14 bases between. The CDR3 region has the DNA TGTGCCAGTAGTATTCGGCGGGGTGGGGATCAGCCCCAGCATTTT. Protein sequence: CASSIRRGGDQPQHF.

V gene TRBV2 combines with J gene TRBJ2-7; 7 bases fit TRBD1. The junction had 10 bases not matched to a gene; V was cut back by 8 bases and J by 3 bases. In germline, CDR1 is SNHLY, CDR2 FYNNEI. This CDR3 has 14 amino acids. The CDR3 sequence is CASWVGQVNYEQYF. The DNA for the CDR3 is TGTGCCAGCTGGGTCGGACAGGTGAACTACGAGCAGTACTTC.

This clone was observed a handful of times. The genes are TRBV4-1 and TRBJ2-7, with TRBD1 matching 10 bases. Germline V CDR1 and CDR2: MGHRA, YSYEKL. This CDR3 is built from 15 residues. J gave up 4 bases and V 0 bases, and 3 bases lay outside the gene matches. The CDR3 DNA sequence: TGCGCCAGCAGCCAAGAGGGACAGGGGTTATACGAGCAGTACTTC. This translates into CASSQEGQGLYEQYF.

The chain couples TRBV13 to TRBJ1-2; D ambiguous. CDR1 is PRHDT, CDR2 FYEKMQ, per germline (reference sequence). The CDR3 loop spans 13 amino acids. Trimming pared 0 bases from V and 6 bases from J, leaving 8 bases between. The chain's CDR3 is CASSLGPSDGYTF. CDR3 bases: TGTGCCAGCAGCTTAGGCCCTAGCGATGGCTACACCTTC.

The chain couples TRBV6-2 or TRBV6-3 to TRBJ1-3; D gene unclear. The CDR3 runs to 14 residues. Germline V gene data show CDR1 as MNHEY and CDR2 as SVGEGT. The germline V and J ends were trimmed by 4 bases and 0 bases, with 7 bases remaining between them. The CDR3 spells CASSFSGSGNTIYF. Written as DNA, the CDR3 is TGTGCCAGCAGTTTTTCGGGCTCTGGAAACACCATATATTTT.

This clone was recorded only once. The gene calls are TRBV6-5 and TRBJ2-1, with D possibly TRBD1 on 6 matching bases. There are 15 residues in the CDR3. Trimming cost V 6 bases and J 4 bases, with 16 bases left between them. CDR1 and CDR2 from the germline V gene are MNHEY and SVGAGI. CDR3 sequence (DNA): TGTGCCAGCAGCTTAGACAGGCTCCAATACAATGAGCAGTTCTTC. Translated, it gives CASSLDRLQYNEQFF.

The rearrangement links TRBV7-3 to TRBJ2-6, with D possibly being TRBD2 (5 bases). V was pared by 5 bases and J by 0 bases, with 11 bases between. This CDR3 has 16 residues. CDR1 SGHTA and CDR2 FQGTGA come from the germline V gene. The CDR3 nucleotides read TGTGCCAGCAGCCTAGCAGCCAGCTCTGGGGCCAACGTCCTGACTTTC. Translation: CASSLAASSGANVLTF.

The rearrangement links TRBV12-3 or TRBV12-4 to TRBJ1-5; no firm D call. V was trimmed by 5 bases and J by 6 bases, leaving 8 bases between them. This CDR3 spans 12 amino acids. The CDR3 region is CASSLGGQPQHF. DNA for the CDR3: TGTGCCAGCAGTCTCGGAGGTCAGCCCCAGCATTTT.

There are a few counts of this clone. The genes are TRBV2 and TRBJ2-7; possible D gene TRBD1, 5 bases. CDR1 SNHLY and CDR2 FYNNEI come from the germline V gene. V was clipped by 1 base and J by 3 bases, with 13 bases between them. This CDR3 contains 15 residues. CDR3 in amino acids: CASSEGGLRIYEQYF. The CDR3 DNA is TGTGCCAGCAGTGAAGGGGGCCTCCGAATCTACGAGCAGTACTTC.

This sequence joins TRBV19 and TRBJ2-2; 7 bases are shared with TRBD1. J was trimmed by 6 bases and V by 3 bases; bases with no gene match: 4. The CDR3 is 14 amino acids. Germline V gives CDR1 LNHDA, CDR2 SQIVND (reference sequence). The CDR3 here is CASSILGGPGELFF. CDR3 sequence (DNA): TGTGCCAGTAGTATTTTAGGGGGCCCCGGGGAGCTGTTTTTT.

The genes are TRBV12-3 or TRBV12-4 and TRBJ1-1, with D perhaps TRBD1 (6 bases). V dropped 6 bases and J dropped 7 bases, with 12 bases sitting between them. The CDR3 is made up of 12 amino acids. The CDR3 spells CASSSIGGEAFF. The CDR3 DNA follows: TGTGCCAGCAGCTCGATAGGGGGTGAAGCTTTCTTT.

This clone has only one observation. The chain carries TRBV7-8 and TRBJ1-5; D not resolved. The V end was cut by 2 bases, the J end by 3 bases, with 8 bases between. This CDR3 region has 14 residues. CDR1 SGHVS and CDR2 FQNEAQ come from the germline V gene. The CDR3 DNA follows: TGTGCCAGCAGCTTAACGCGGCTCAATCAGCCCCAGCATTTT. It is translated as CASSLTRLNQPQHF.

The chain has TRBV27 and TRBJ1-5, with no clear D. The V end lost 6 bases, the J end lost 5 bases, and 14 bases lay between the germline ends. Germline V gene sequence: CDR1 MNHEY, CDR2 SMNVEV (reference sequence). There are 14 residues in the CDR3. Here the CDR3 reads CASRTLGRDQPQHF. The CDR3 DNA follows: TGTGCCAGCAGAACCTTGGGGAGGGATCAGCCCCAGCATTTT.

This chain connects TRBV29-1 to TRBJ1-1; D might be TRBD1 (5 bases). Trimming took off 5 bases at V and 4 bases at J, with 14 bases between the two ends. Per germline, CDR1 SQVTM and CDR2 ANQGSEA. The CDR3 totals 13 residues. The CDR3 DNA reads TGCAGCGTTTCGAGGGACTGGGGCACTGAAGCTTTCTTT. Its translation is CSVSRDWGTEAFF.

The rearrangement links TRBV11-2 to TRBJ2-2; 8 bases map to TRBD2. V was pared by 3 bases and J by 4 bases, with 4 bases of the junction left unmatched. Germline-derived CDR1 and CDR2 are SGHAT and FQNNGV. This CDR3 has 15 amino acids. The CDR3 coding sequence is TGTGCCAGCAGCTTGGTGCGGGGGGCCACCGGGGAGCTGTTTTTT. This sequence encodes CASSLVRGATGELFF.

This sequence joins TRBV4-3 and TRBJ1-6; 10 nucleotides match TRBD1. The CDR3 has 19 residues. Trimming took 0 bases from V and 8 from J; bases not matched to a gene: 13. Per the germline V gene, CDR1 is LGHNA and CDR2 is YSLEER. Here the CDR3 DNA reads TGCGCCAGCAGCCAAGAGAGCCGGGACAGGGGTCTAGTAGATTCACCCCTCCACTTT. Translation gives CASSQESRDRGLVDSPLHF.

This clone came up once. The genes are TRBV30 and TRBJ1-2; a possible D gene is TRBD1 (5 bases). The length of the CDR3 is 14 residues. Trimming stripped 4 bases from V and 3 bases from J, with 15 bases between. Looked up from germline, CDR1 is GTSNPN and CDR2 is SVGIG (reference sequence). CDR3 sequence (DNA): TGTGCCTGGACTGGGACTGAGAATTACTATGGCTACACCTTC. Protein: CAWTGTENYYGYTF.

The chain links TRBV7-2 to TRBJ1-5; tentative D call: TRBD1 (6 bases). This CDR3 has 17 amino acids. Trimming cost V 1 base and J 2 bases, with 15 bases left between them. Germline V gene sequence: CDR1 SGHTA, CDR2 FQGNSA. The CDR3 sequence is CASSLGSGAGGNQPQHF. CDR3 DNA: TGTGCCAGCAGCTTAGGGAGTGGGGCAGGGGGCAATCAGCCCCAGCATTTT.

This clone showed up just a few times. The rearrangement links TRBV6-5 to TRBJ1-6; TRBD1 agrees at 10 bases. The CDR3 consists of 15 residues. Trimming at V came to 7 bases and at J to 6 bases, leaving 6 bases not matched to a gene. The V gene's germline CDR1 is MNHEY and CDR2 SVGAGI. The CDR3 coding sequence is TGTGCCAGCACCGTAGACAGGGGGCTTAATTCACCCCTCCACTTT. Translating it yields CASTVDRGLNSPLHF.

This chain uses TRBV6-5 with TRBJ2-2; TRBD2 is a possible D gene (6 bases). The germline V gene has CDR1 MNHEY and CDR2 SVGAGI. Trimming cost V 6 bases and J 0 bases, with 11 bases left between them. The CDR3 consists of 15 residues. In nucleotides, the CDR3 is TGTGCCAGCAGACCGTGGGACTCGAACACCGGGGAGCTGTTTTTT. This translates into CASRPWDSNTGELFF.